One T cell receptor (beta chain) is described in this entry. Its antigen remains unknown. The sample belongs to a study of molecular identifiers for immune sequencing clone quantification. Study-wide results and limits: Clones of above 20 RNA copies carried over 99% of effector molecules; in naive cells they carried under 1%.

This CDR3 has 14 amino acids. The germline V and J ends were trimmed by 1 base and 8 bases, with 12 bases remaining between them. Germline CDR1 is MGHRA and CDR2 is YSYEKL. Input for naive CD8 libraries was 20,000 to 1,000,000 sorted cells; the RNA fraction used was 10%, 30% or 50%. Using a CD8+CD4-CCR7+CD45RA+ phenotype, naive CD8 T cells were sorted. TCRdb used MiXCR to reprocess the PCR reads, holding one entry per CDR3 protein. The sample includes 40,000 to 65,000 distinct CDR3 sequences, about a third of them seen just once. The chain recombines TRBV4-1 with TRBJ2-1; D may match TRBD1 or TRBD2 (5 bases each). The TCR comes from a human donor in good health. Some libraries in this study had Jurkat cell RNA spiked in. The sample comprised naive CD8+ T cells from blood, with Jurkat cell RNA spiked in. The subset is: FACS-sorted CD8+CD4-CCR7+CD45RA+ naive T cells. The CDR3 nucleotides are TGCGCCAGCAGCCAAGGGGCGAGGGGCGATGAGCAGTTCTTC. Residues: CASSQGARGDEQFF.